These 20 T cell receptor beta chains came from one sample sequenced in a study of regulatory T cells in long-lasting Graves disease. Regarding time point: newly diagnosed GD, antithyroid drugs for less than 3 months. Generation of the TCR library employed RNA extracted from PBMCs. iRepertoire HTBI primers and Arm-PCR of CDR3 regions built TCR beta libraries. In TCRdb, the multiplex PCR reads were re-called with MiXCR into one record per CDR3 protein. The sample includes 350,000 to 500,000 distinct CDR3 sequences, 13% to 15% of them seen just once. The same data also went into a second study, on T cells in Graves' hyperthyroidism and ophthalmopathy.

The sample consisted of peripheral blood mononuclear cells (PBMCs), taken at new diagnosis, from a patient treated with antithyroid drugs. All receptors come from a woman between 50 and 59 years old with Graves disease.

This clonotype was seen many times. The rearrangement links TRBV29-1 to TRBJ2-2; perhaps TRBD1 as D (6 bases). This CDR3 is 13 amino acids long. Per the germline V gene, CDR1 is SQVTM and CDR2 is ANQGSEA. V was clipped by 4 bases and J by 5 bases, with 11 bases between them. The CDR3 loop reads CSVGQASTGELFF. The DNA for the CDR3 is TGCAGCGTTGGACAGGCATCAACCGGGGAGCTGTTTTTT.

In this sample, this clonotype turned up many times. This chain uses TRBV3-1 with TRBJ2-1; no clear D gene. The CDR3 totals 11 residues. Germline lookup yields CDR1 LGHDT and CDR2 YNNKEL (reference sequence). V was clipped by 5 bases and J by 3 bases, with 2 bases between them. CDR3 protein: CASSIYNEQFF. The CDR3 DNA sequence: TGTGCCAGCAGCATCTACAATGAGCAGTTCTTC.

This clonotype occurred many times. V is TRBV29-1 and J is TRBJ1-1; the D is unclear. CDR1 is SQVTM, CDR2 ANQGSEA, per germline. The CDR3 loop spans 12 amino acids. V shed 5 bases and J shed 4 bases, with 11 bases lying between them. The CDR3 DNA reads as TGCAGCGTTCTGGTCGAGAGCACTGAAGCTTTCTTT. It codes for CSVLVESTEAFF.

The chain is built from TRBV7-3 and TRBJ2-7; TRBD2 matches at 8 bases. The CDR3 has 15 residues. The junction had 6 bases not matched to a gene; V was cut back by 3 bases and J by 2 bases. Germline V lookup: CDR1 SGHTA, CDR2 FQGTGA. CDR3 sequence reads: CASSLRPGLAYEQYF. The CDR3 DNA follows: TGTGCCAGCAGCTTGCGCCCGGGACTAGCCTACGAGCAGTACTTC.

At least ten counts were recorded for this clonotype. This chain joins TRBV7-9 and TRBJ2-7; D gene unclear. Germline CDR1 is SEHNR and CDR2 is FQNEAQ (reference sequence). V lost 0 bases to trimming and J lost 4 bases, with 7 bases between them. The CDR3 runs 13 residues. Here the CDR3 reads CASSLATLYEQYF. The CDR3 nucleotides are TGTGCCAGCAGCTTAGCAACGCTATACGAGCAGTACTTC.

This clonotype appeared a few times. This chain links TRBV30 with TRBJ2-2; 15 nucleotides agree with TRBD2. This CDR3 is built from 15 residues. V lost 8 bases and J lost 6; bases outside the gene matches: 7. Germline CDR1 and CDR2: GTSNPN and SVGIG (reference sequence). In DNA form, the CDR3 reads TGTGCCCTGGCGGGACTAGCGGGGGGTGCCGGGGAGCTGTTTTTT. Amino acid sequence: CALAGLAGGAGELFF.

In this sample, this clonotype turned up a few times. J is TRBJ1-2 and V is TRBV10-3, with a tentative D call TRBD1 (5 bases). The CDR3 runs 12 residues. Deletions cut 11 bases from V and 6 bases from J, with 16 bases between. From germline, CDR1 is ENHRY and CDR2 SYGVKD. CDR3 loop: CAAMRGVHGYTF. The CDR3 nucleotides are TGTGCCGCCATGAGGGGTGTACATGGCTACACCTTC.

The V and J genes are TRBV10-3 and TRBJ1-5; no reliable D call. Looked up from germline, CDR1 is ENHRY and CDR2 is SYGVKD. The CDR3 is 14 residues long. The V end lost 2 bases, the J end lost 0 bases, and 5 bases lay between the germline ends. The CDR3 here is CAISEGYSNQPQHF. The CDR3 bases are TGTGCCATCAGTGAGGGATATAGCAATCAGCCCCAGCATTTT.

The chain employs TRBV5-6 and TRBJ2-5; no firm D call. Trimming left V 0 bases short and J 2 bases short, with 8 bases between. This CDR3 is 14 amino acids long. CDR1 and CDR2 from the germline V gene are SGHDT and YYEEEE. The CDR3 here is CASSLVGNQETQYF. The CDR3 region has the DNA TGTGCCAGCAGCTTGGTAGGCAATCAAGAGACCCAGTACTTC.

As to this clonotype: Being one base from a much bigger clone, this may be a read error. V is TRBV13 and J is TRBJ2-5; 7 nucleotides agree with TRBD1. CDR1 PRHDT and CDR2 FYEKMQ come from the germline V gene (reference sequence). This CDR3 has 13 amino acids. The CDR3 nucleotides are TGTGCCAGCAGGACAGGGAACGAAGAGATCCAGTACTTC. Residues: CASRTGNEEIQYF.

This clonotype was observed many times. The V call is TRBV5-6, the J call TRBJ2-5, with 7 nucleotides matching TRBD1. Germline values: CDR1 SGHDT, CDR2 YYEEEE. The CDR3 sequence is 16 residues long. V dropped 2 bases and J dropped 2; count of bases not matched to a gene: 9. The CDR3 coding sequence is TGTGCCAGCAGCTTACCGCCTTTACAGGGGCAAGAGACCCAGTACTTC. Translating gives CASSLPPLQGQETQYF.

This clonotype was found many times. The chain uses TRBV12-5 and TRBJ1-1; no definite D call. The CDR3 covers 14 residues. V was cut by 8 bases and J by 0 bases, with 13 bases left in between. Per the germline V gene, CDR1 is LGHNT and CDR2 is FRNRAP. CDR3 DNA: TGTGCTAGTTCCATTGGGATCATGAACACTGAAGCTTTCTTT. Amino acid sequence: CASSIGIMNTEAFF.

This clonotype was seen at least ten times. This chain connects TRBV11-2 to TRBJ2-7; D not certain. This CDR3 comprises 11 residues. Germline V gene sequence: CDR1 SGHAT, CDR2 FQNNGV. The V end was cut by 7 bases, the J end by 4 bases, with 8 bases between. This chain's CDR3 is CASKIQYEQYF. The CDR3 nucleotides read TGTGCCAGCAAAATCCAATACGAGCAGTACTTC.

This clonotype has ten or more counts. V gene TRBV7-2 combines with J gene TRBJ2-7; TRBD2 matches at 13 bases. Trimming cost V 5 bases and J 1 base; bases outside gene matches: 2. The V gene's germline CDR1 is SGHTA and CDR2 FQGNSA. This CDR3 contains 15 residues. The DNA of the CDR3 is TGTGCCAGCAGCGCGGGACTAGCGGGATCCTACGAGCAGTACTTC. As protein: CASSAGLAGSYEQYF.

This clonotype appeared a few times. The chain is built from TRBV19 and TRBJ2-1, with unresolved D. CDR1 and CDR2 from the germline V gene are LNHDA and SQIVND (reference sequence). The ends were cut back, 5 bases at V and 6 bases at J, with 8 bases in the middle. The CDR3 covers 12 residues. CDR3: CASSFLGNEQFF. In nucleotides, the CDR3 is TGTGCCAGTAGTTTTTTGGGCAATGAGCAGTTCTTC.

This clonotype has ten or more counts. V is TRBV27 and J is TRBJ2-7; 7 bases map to TRBD1. The CDR3 runs 15 residues. Germline CDR1 reads MNHEY; CDR2 reads SMNVEV (reference sequence). J gave up 2 bases and V 2 bases, and 6 bases lay outside the gene matches. The CDR3 spells CASSLDRDRAYEQYF. As DNA, the CDR3 is TGTGCCAGCAGTTTAGACCGGGACAGAGCCTACGAGCAGTACTTC.

The chain is built from TRBV5-1 and TRBJ2-1, with 14 bases identical to TRBD2. Trimming took 4 bases from V and 0 from J; bases not matched to a gene: 9. This CDR3 spans 19 amino acids. The germline CDR1 and CDR2 sequences are SGHRS and YFSETQ. CDR3 coding DNA: TGCGCCAGCAGCGGTGGACTAGCGGGAGGAATAGCCTCCTACAATGAGCAGTTCTTC. Translating gives CASSGGLAGGIASYNEQFF.

This clonotype was recorded at least ten times. The rearrangement links TRBV7-9 to TRBJ2-5; 7 bases map to TRBD1. Germline CDR1 and CDR2: SEHNR and FQNEAQ (reference sequence). The CDR3 runs 14 residues. Trimming removed 3 bases from V and 5 bases from J; junction bases left unmatched: 6. CDR3 loop: CASSFPDRAETQYF. In DNA form, the CDR3 reads TGTGCCAGCAGCTTTCCCGACAGGGCGGAGACCCAGTACTTC.

This clonotype showed up just a few times. V gene TRBV5-1 combines with J gene TRBJ2-5; 8 bases align to TRBD1. The trim removed 4 bases at V and 2 bases at J, leaving 4 bases unmatched. Germline CDR1 reads SGHRS; CDR2 reads YFSETQ. The CDR3 sequence is 14 residues long. CDR3 sequence: CASSRQGSQETQYF. The CDR3 region has the DNA TGCGCCAGCAGCCGACAGGGGTCGCAAGAGACCCAGTACTTC.

This clonotype has at least ten counts. The rearrangement uses TRBV6-2 or TRBV6-3 and TRBJ1-5; no clear D gene. This CDR3 contains 15 residues. Trimming stripped 5 bases from V and 2 bases from J, with 13 bases between. Per the germline V gene, CDR1 is MNHEY and CDR2 is SVGEGT. The chain's CDR3 is CASSPPGPRNQPQHF. The CDR3 DNA follows: TGTGCCAGCAGTCCCCCGGGCCCTCGCAATCAGCCCCAGCATTTT.